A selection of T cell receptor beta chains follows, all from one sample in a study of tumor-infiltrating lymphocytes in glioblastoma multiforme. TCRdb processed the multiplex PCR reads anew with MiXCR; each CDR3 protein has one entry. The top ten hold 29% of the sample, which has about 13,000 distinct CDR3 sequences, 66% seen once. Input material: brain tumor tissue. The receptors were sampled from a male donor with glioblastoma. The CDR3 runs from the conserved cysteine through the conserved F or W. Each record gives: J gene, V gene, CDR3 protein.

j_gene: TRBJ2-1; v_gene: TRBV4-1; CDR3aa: CASSQMGLAGSEQFF
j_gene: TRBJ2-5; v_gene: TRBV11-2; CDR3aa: CASSFRDSQETQYF
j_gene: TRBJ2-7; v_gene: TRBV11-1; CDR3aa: CASSGQGCEPHF
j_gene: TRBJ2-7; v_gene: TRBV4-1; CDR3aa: CASSQVAVKGAYEQYF
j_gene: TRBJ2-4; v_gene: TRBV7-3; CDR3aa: CASSTDGTAKNIQYF
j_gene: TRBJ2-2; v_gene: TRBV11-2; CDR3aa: CASAPTSGNTGELFF
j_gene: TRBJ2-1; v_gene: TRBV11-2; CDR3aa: CASSPGTSFYNEQFF
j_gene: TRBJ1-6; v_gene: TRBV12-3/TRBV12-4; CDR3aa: CASSLESGRNSPLQF
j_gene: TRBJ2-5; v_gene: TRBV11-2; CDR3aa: CASRTVQETQYF
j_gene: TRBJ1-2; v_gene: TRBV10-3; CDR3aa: CAISDLTPQGEYGYTF
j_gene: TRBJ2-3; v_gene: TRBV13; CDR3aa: CASSFKRGAGDTQYF
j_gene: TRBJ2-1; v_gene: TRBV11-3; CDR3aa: CASSLDGGYIEQFF
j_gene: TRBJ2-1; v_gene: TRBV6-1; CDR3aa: CASSPLAGDSGNEQFF
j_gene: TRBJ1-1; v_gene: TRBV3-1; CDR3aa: CASSQDGVGTEAFF
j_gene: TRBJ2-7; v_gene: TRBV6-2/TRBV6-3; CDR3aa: CASSEFTYEQYF
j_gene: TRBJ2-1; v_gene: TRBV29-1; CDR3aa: CSVDRGANEQFF
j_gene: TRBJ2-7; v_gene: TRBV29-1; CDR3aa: CSVDGTSGTNEQYF
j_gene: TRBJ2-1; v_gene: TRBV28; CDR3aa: CASSLGESAYNEQFF
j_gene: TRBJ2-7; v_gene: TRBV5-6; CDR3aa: CASSQPGTSYEQYF
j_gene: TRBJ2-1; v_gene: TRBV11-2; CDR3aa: CASSLAAGGSYNEQFF
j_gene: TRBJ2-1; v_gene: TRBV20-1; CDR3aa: CSARRESSYNEQFF
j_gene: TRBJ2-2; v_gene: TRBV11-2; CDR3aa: CANTPSFGQGLAVNTRELFF
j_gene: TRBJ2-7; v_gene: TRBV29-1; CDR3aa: CSVLSRGSGEQYF
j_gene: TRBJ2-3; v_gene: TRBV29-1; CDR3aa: CSVDRTGEGTGTQYF
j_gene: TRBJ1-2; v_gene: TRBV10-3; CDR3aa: CAISEGRGAEGYTF
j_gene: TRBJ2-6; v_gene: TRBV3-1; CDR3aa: CASNDQRPSRADVLTF
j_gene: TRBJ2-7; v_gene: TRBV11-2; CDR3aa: CTSSTLQQTGGPIRGQYF
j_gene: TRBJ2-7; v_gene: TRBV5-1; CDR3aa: CASSLVTGSIEQYF
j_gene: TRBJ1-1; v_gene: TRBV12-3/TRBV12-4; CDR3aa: CASSPGQGYTEAFF
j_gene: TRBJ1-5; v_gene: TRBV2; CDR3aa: CASSGSVNSNQPQHF
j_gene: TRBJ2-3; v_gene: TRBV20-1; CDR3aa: CSALRTGTTLITQYF
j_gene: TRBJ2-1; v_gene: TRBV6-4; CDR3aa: CASSDGESEQFF
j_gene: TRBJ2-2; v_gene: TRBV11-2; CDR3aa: CASSHGLDSGELFF
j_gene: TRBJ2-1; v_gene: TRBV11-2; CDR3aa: CASSLEQTNEQFF
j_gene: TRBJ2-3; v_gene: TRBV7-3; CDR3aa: CASSLGTSGRGTQYF
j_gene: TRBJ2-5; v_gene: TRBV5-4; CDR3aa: CASSSQGLAGKETQYF
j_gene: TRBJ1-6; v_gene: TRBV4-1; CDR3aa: CACQNLASGVSPLHF
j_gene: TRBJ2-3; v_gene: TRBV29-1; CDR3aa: CSVDGTGGGTGAQYF
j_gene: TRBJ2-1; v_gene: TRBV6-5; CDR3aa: CASSQGPGFGGQFF
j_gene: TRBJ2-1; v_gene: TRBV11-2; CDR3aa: CASGLYKREWDHEQFF
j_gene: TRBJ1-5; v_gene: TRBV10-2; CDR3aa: CASNKGGDRGNQPQHF